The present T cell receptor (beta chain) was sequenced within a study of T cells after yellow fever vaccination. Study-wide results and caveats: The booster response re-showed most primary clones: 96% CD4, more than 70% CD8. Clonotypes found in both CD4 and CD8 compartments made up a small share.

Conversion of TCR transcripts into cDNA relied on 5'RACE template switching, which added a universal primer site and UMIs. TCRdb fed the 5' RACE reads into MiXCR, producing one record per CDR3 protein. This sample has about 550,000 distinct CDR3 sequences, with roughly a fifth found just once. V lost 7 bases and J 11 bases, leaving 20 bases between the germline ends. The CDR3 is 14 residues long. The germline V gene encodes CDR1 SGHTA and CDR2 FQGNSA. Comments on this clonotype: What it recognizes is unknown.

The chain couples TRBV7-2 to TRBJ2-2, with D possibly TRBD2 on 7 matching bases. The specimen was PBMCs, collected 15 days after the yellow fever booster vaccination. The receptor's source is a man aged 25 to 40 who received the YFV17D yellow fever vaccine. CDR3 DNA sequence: TGTGCCAGCACCACCGGGGGGCGGCGGTACGAGCTGTTTTTT. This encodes CASTTGGRRYELFF.